This TCR beta chain was sequenced for a study of human T cells and chemical hapten exposure. Study-wide results and limits: Significantly more large CDR3 similarity clusters arose among expanded TCRs than among controls.

Germline V lookup: CDR1 DFQATT, CDR2 SNEGSKA (reference sequence). The V segment lost 3 bases and the J segment 1 base; nucleotides outside the gene matches: 11. This CDR3 comprises 16 residues. Individual cDNA molecules had unique molecular identifiers attached to them by the library. From the RACE reads, TCRdb called clonotypes with MiXCR, one entry per CDR3 protein. The sample shows 180,000 or so distinct CDR3 sequences, 30% of them seen only once. Time point of the sample: pre-sensitization, week 0. Indicated treatment: therapeutic diphenylcyclopropenone sensitization with weekly scalp DPC. About this clonotype: Its specificity is not known.

Sequencing used whole blood, obtained in connection with sensitization to the hapten diphenylcyclopropenone (DPC). The V call is TRBV20-1, the J call TRBJ2-5; 7 bases map to TRBD2. This TCR was recovered from a woman in her 30s with alopecia areata. Some clones in this sample may be carry-over from other donors' samples. CDR3 loop: CSARGLPNSPQETQYF. The CDR3 DNA follows: TGCAGTGCTAGGGGACTACCCAACTCCCCCCAAGAGACCCAGTACTTC.